One sample yielded the 17 T cell receptor beta chains listed below, sequenced in a study of monozygotic twins with inflammatory bowel disease. From the 5' RACE reads, TCRdb lists one entry per CDR3 protein and no DNA. This repertoire includes a few hundred thousand distinct CDR3 sequences. The sample comprised blood. The receptors were sampled from a human donor with ulcerative colitis or Crohn's disease, or a healthy co-twin of an affected twin (not recorded which).

This chain links TRBV12-3 or TRBV12-4 with TRBJ1-1; TCRdb picks TRBD1, but there is no DNA to check that call. This CDR3 has 13 residues. CDR3 sequence: CASRQRGDTEAFF.

The chain recombines TRBV4-3 with TRBJ2-7; TCRdb proposes TRBD1, but this gene call is untestable without DNA. The germline V gene encodes CDR1 LGHNA and CDR2 YSLEER. The CDR3 covers 15 residues. The chain's CDR3 is CASSQETVKSYEQYF.

CDR3 sequence: CSARSGVAKAYNEQFF. The chain employs TRBV20-1 and TRBJ2-1. The CDR3 spans 16 residues. Germline V lookup: CDR1 DFQATT, CDR2 SNEGSKA (reference sequence).

The chain joins TRBV5-6 to TRBJ2-5; TCRdb calls TRBD1, which cannot be checked without DNA. CDR3 length: 15 amino acids. Germline lookup yields CDR1 SGHDT and CDR2 YYEEEE. CDR3 sequence reads: CASSLTGGNQETQYF.

The chain combines TRBV4-3 with TRBJ2-1; as DNA is missing, the TRBD2 call by TCRdb cannot be tested. Per the germline V gene, CDR1 is LGHNA and CDR2 is YSLEER. There are 16 residues in the CDR3. This CDR3 is CASSQDPGLAYNEQFF.

The chain couples TRBV10-3 to TRBJ1-3; TCRdb returns TRBD1, unconfirmable since there is no DNA. Per germline, CDR1 ENHRY and CDR2 SYGVKD. CDR3 size: 14 residues. CDR3 sequence reads: CAIRPGQGGNTIYF.

V and J are TRBV19 and TRBJ2-3; the D gene TCRdb calls, TRBD2, cannot be checked with no DNA. Germline V gene data show CDR1 as LNHDA and CDR2 as SQIVND (reference sequence). The CDR3 extends over 18 amino acids. CDR3 region: CASTPSGLAGTSTDTQYF.

The V call is TRBV6-5, the J call TRBJ2-1; TCRdb's D gene call, TRBD1, goes unchecked for lack of DNA. The CDR3 covers 15 residues. Germline V gene lookup returns CDR1 MNHEY and CDR2 SVGAGI. This CDR3 reads CASSYGGKTYNEQFF.

The CDR3 protein is CASRLVTGETAVSSYEQYF. The V and J genes are TRBV12-2 and TRBJ2-7; TCRdb calls TRBD1, which cannot be checked without DNA. TRBV12-2 is a listed pseudogene. This CDR3 comprises 19 residues.

The chain has TRBV20-1 and TRBJ2-7; the D call from TCRdb, TRBD1, cannot be confirmed without DNA. Germline V gene sequence: CDR1 DFQATT, CDR2 SNEGSKA (reference sequence). The CDR3 is made up of 14 amino acids. CDR3 sequence: CSAVPRQGRKEQYF.

The chain employs TRBV29-1 and TRBJ1-5. This CDR3 has 12 amino acids. Germline CDR1 is SQVTM and CDR2 is ANQGSEA. CDR3 sequence reads: CSVAYFNQPQHF. The variable domain in full, with the rest retrieved from reference TRBV29-1 and TRBJ1-5, is SAVISQKPSRDICQRGTSLTIQCQVDSQVTMMFWYRQQPGQSLTLIATANQGSEATYESGFVIDKFPISRPNLTFSTLTVSNMSPEDSSIYLCSVAYFNQPQHFGDGTRLSIL.

The chain recombines TRBV20-1 with TRBJ1-4. Germline V gene sequence: CDR1 DFQATT, CDR2 SNEGSKA (reference sequence). The CDR3 sequence is 15 residues long. CDR3 sequence reads: CSARDPGGSGEKLFF.

The chain carries TRBV6-6 and TRBJ1-2; TCRdb proposes TRBD1, but this gene call is untestable without DNA. The CDR3 is 14 residues long. CDR1 and CDR2 from the germline V gene are MNHNY and SVGAGI (reference sequence). The CDR3 region is CASKLTGGDYGYTF.

This sequence joins TRBV12-3 or TRBV12-4 and TRBJ2-5; TCRdb's D call, TRBD1, is unchecked because there is no DNA. CDR3 length: 13 residues. The CDR3 loop reads CASTTGVEETQYF.

The CDR3 loop reads CSASGGAHGATDTQYF. The chain joins TRBV20-1 to TRBJ2-3; TCRdb designates TRBD2, a call that cannot be tested without DNA. The CDR3 contains 16 residues. In germline, CDR1 is DFQATT, CDR2 SNEGSKA (reference sequence).

The chain carries TRBV24-1 and TRBJ2-1; TCRdb calls TRBD1, which cannot be checked without DNA. Per the germline V gene, CDR1 is KGHDR and CDR2 is SFDVKD. The CDR3 contains 15 residues. The CDR3 sequence is CATSPPGQGYNEQFF.

The V call is TRBV28, the J call TRBJ2-1; TCRdb's D call, TRBD1, is unchecked because there is no DNA. The germline V gene has CDR1 MDHEN and CDR2 SYDVKM. This CDR3 region has 19 residues. CDR3 amino acids: CASSRSHTSGTGRYNEQFF.